This T cell receptor (beta chain) was sequenced for a study of regulatory and conventional T cells in RAG deficiency. Study-wide points: Sorted Omenn CD25-high CD127-low cells may not be bona fide Tregs. Shorter CDR3s in all patient subsets; >90% Treg-Tconv overlap in Omenn. Compared with controls, unique Treg TCR beta sequences dropped roughly 100-fold in Omenn syndrome and CID/AS.

The protocol was immunoSEQ multiplex PCR, while the TCRdb copy is restricted to in-frame clones and leaves out a portion. The data show some 28,000 clones, 75% to 95% seen once. This CDR3 is built from 17 residues. Trimming removed 0 bases from V and 5 bases from J, with 19 bases in between. Germline V CDR1 and CDR2: SEHNR, FQNEAQ (reference sequence). The sorted regulatory T cells were CD4+, CD25-high and CD127-low, with genomic DNA sequenced. Only one count was recorded for this clone. The antigen is not known. The sample was also linked to a second study, of regulatory T cells. As that study records: Amplification used 52 TRBV primers and 13 TRBJ primers. Patient repertoires had restricted TRB V-J pairs and skewed V and J usage, most in Tregs.

This clonotype was obtained from a human donor in good health. What was sequenced was Tregs sorted from blood. This chain links TRBV7-9 with TRBJ2-5; D is perhaps TRBD1 or TRBD2 (6 bases each). Written as DNA, the CDR3 is TGTGCCAGCAGCTTAGCGAGGTACAGGGCCAGCGGGGAGACCCAGTACTTC. Its protein product is CASSLARYRASGETQYF.